This TCR beta chain was documented in a study of human T cells and chemical hapten exposure. Overall study: Sensitization involved placing 2% DPC onto an approximately 2 cm by approximately 2 cm region of upper inner arm skin. Patch testing placed 0.01% DPC on the upper back, with readings at 6 days. TCR yield per sample varied, mainly due to pooled library volumes.

Each CDR3 protein is one row after TCRdb ran MiXCR on the RACE reads. Of 300,000 to 400,000 distinct CDR3 sequences in the sample, less than 6.5% were seen once. As to time point: pre-sensitization, week 0. Described treatment: therapeutic diphenylcyclopropenone sensitization with weekly scalp DPC. The CDR3 totals 13 residues. Germline V gene lookup returns CDR1 DFQATT and CDR2 SNEGSKA (reference sequence). V was pared by 7 bases and J by 6 bases, with 19 bases between. The source material was whole blood, sampled in connection with sensitization to the hapten diphenylcyclopropenone (DPC). This rearrangement joins TRBV20-1 to TRBJ2-7; D might be TRBD2 (7 bases). The sequence derives from a woman in her forties or fifties with alopecia areata. Some clones in this sample may be carry-over from other donors' samples. The CDR3 region has the DNA TGCAGTGGTCGGGGGGCGGGAGTCTTCGAGCAGTACTTC. This codes for CSGRGAGVFEQYF.